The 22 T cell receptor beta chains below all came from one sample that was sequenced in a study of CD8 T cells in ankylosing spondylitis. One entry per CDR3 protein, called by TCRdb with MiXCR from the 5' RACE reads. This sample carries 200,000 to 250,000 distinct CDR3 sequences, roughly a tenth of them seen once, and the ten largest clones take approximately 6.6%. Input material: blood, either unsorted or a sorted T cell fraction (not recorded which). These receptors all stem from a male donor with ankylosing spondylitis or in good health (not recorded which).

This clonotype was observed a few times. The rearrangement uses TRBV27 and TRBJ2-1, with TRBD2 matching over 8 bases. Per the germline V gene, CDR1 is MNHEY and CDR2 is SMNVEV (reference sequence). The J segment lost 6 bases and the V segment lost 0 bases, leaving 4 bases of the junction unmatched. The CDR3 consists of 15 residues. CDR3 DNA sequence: TGTGCCAGCAGTTTATCGCGGGGGGCCTTCAATGAGCAGTTCTTC. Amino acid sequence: CASSLSRGAFNEQFF.

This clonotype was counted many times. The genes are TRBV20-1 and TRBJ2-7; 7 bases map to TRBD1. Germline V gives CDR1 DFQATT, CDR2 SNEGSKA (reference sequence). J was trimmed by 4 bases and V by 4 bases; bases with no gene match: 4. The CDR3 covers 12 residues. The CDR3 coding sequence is TGCAGTGCTACCCTGGGACAGTACGAGCAGTACTTC. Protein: CSATLGQYEQYF.

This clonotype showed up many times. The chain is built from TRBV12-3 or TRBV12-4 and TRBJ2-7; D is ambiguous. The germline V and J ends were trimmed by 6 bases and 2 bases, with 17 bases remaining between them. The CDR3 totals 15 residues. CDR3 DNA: TGTGCCAGCAGCTCCACCCGAGTCTCTCCCTACGAGCAGTACTTC. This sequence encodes CASSSTRVSPYEQYF.

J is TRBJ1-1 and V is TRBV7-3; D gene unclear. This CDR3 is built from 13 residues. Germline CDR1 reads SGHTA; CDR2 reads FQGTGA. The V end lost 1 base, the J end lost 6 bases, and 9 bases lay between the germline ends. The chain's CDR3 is CASSLMEGSEAFF. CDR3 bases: TGTGCCAGCAGCTTAATGGAAGGGTCTGAAGCTTTCTTT.

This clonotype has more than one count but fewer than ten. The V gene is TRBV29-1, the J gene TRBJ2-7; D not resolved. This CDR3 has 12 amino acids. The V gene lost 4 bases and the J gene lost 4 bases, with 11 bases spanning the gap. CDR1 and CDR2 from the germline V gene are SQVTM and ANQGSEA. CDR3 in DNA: TGCAGCGTTGTAGTCAGCCTATACGAGCAGTACTTC. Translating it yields CSVVVSLYEQYF.

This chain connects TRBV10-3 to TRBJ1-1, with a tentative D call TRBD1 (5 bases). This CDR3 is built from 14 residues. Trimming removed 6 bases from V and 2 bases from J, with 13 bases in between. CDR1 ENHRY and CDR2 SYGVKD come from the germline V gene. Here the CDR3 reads CAISRQTDNTEAFF. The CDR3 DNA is TGTGCCATCAGCCGACAGACAGATAACACTGAAGCTTTCTTT.

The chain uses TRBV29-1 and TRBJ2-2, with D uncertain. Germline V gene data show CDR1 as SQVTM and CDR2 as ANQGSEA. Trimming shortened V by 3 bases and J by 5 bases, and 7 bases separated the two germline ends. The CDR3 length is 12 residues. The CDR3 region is CSVDLGTGELFF. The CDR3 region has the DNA TGCAGCGTTGACCTGGGGACCGGGGAGCTGTTTTTT.

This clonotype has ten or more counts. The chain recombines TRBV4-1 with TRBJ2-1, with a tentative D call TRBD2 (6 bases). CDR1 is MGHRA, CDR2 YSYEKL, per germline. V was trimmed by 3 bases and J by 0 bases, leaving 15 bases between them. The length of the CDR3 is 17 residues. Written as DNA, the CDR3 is TGCGCCAGCAGCCAGGGGAGCGGGTTCCGCTCCTACAATGAGCAGTTCTTC. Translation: CASSQGSGFRSYNEQFF.

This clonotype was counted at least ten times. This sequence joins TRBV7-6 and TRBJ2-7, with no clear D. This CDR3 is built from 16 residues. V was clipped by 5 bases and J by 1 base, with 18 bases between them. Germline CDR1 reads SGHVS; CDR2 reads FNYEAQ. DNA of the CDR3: TGTGCCAGCAGCCCAAGGACGGAGCTACCTTCCTACGAGCAGTACTTC. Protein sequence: CASSPRTELPSYEQYF.

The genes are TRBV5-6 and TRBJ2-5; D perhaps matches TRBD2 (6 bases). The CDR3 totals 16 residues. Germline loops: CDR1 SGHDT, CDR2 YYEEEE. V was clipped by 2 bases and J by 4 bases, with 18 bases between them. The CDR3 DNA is TGTGCCAGCAGCTTAGTCCGGGACTTTAAGCGAGAGACCCAGTACTTC. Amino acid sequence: CASSLVRDFKRETQYF.

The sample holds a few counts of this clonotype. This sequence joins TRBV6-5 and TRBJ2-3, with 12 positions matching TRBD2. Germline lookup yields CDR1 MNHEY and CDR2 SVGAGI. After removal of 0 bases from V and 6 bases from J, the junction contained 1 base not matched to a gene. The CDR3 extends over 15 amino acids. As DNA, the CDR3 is TGTGCCAGCAGTTACTCCACTAGCGGGGGGGATACGCAGTATTTT. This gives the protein CASSYSTSGGDTQYF.

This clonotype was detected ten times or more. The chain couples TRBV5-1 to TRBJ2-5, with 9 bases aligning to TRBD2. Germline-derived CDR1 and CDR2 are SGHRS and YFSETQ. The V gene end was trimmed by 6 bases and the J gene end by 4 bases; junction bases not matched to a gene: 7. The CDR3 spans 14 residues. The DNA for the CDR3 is TGCGCCAGCATTCCTAGCGGGAATCGAGAGACCCAGTACTTC. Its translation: CASIPSGNRETQYF.

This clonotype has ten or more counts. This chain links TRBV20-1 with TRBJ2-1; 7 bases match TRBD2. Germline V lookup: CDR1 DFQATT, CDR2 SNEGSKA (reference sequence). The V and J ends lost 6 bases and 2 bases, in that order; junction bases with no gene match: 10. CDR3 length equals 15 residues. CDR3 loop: CSARLGGSPYNEQFF. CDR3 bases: TGCAGTGCCCGACTAGGCGGGAGTCCCTACAATGAGCAGTTCTTC.

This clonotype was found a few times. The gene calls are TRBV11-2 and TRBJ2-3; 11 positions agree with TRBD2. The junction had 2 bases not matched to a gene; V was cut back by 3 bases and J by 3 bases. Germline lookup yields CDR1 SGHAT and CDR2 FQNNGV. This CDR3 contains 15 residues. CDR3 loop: CASSFSGRATDTQYF. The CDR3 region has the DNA TGTGCCAGCAGCTTTAGCGGGAGGGCGACAGATACGCAGTATTTT.

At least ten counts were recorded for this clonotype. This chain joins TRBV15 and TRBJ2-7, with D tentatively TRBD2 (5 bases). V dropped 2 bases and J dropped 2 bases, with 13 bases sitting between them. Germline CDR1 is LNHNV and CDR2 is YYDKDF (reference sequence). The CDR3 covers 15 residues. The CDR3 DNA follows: TGTGCCACCAGCAGAAGGTTCGACGGGACCTACGAGCAGTACTTC. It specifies CATSRRFDGTYEQYF.

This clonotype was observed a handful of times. The CDR3 loop reads CASSYRQGSSYEQYF. CDR3 sequence (DNA): TGTGCCAGCAGCTACCGACAGGGGAGTTCCTACGAGCAGTACTTC. The chain combines TRBV5-5 with TRBJ2-7; 8 bases line up with TRBD1. J gave up 1 base and V 3 bases, and 6 bases lay outside the gene matches. This CDR3 is 15 amino acids long. The germline gives CDR1 SGHKS, CDR2 YYEKEE (reference sequence). The whole variable domain, remainder taken from reference TRBV5-5 and TRBJ2-7, is DAGVTQSPTHLIKTRGQQVTLRCSPISGHKSVSWYQQVLGQGPQFIFQYYEKEERGRGNFPDRFSARQFPNYSSELNVNALLLGDSALYLCASSYRQGSSYEQYFGPGTRLTVT.

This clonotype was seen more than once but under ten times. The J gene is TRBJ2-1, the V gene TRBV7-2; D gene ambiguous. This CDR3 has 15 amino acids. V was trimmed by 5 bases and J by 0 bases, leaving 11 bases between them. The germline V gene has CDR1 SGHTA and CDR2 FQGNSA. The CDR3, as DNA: TGTGCCAGCAGCCCCCGACGGAGCTCCTACAATGAGCAGTTCTTC. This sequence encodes CASSPRRSSYNEQFF. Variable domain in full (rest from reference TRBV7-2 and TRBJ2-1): GAGVSQSPSNKVTEKGKDVELRCDPISGHTALYWYRQSLGQGLEFLIYFQGNSAPDKSGLPSDRFSAERTGGSVSTLTIQRTQQEDSAVYLCASSPRRSSYNEQFFGPGTRLTVL.

Here the CDR3 DNA reads TGTGCCAGCAATCAGGGCACCTCCTACGAGCAGTACTTC. Translation gives CASNQGTSYEQYF. The gene calls are TRBV2 and TRBJ2-7, with a weak D call TRBD1 (5 bases). Germline loops: CDR1 SNHLY, CDR2 FYNNEI. This CDR3 has 13 amino acids. The ends were cut back, 7 bases at V and 0 bases at J, with 10 bases in the middle.

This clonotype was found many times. The CDR3 nucleotides are TGCAGTGCTTCGGACAGGGTGGGCACAGATACGCAGTATTTT. It yields the protein CSASDRVGTDTQYF. This chain links TRBV20-1 with TRBJ2-3, with TRBD1 matching 8 bases. This CDR3 spans 14 amino acids. Looked up from germline, CDR1 is DFQATT and CDR2 is SNEGSKA (reference sequence). The J segment lost 1 base and the V segment lost 5 bases, leaving 5 bases of the junction unmatched.

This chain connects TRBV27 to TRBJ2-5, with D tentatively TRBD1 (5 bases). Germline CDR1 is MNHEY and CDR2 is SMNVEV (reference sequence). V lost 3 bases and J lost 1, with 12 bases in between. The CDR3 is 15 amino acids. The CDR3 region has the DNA TGTGCCAGCAGTTTGTCCAGGGATCCCCAAGAGACCCAGTACTTC. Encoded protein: CASSLSRDPQETQYF.

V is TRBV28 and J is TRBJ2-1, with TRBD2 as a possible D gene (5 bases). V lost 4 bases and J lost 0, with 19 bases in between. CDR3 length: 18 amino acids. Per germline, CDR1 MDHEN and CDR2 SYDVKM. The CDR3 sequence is CASSWPVRRHSSYNEQFF. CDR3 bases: TGTGCCAGCAGTTGGCCCGTACGGAGGCACAGCTCCTACAATGAGCAGTTCTTC.

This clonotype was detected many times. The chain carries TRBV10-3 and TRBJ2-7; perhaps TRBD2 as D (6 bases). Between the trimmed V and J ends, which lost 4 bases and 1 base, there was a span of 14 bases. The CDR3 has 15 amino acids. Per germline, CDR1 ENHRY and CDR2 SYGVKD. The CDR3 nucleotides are TGTGCCATCAGTGGGGGGGTGCGGGATTCCTACGAGCAGTACTTC. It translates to CAISGGVRDSYEQYF.